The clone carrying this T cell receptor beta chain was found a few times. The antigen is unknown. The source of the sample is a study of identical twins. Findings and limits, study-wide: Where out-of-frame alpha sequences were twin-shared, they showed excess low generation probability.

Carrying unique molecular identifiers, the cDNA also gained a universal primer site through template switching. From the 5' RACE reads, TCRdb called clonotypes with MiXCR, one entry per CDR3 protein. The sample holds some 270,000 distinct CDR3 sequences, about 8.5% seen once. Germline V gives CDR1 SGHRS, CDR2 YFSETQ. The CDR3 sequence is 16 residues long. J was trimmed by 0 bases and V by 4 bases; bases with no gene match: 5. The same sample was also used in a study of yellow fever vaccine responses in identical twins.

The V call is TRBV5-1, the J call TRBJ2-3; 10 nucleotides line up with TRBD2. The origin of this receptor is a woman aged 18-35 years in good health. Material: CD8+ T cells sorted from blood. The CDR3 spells CASSPGLAASTDTQYF. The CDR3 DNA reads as TGCGCCAGCAGCCCCGGACTAGCGGCTAGCACAGATACGCAGTATTTT. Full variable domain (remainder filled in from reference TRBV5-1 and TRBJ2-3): KAGVTQTPRYLIKTRGQQVTLSCSPISGHRSVSWYQQTPGQGLQFLFEYFSETQRNKGNFPGRFSGRQFSNSRSEMNVSTLELGDSALYLCASSPGLAASTDTQYFGPGTRLTVL.